The clone carrying this T cell receptor (beta chain) was seen ten or more times. The CDR3 is made up of 16 amino acids. Trimming pared 5 bases from V and 4 bases from J, leaving 18 bases between. The data stem from a study of T-cell reconstitution after alpha-beta-depleted transplantation in children. Unique molecular identifiers were used to barcode this TCRbeta library. Each CDR3 protein gets one entry after TCRdb re-called the PCR reads with MiXCR. The sample carries roughly 100,000 distinct CDR3 sequences, roughly 8.4% recorded once. This chain uses TRBV12-3 or TRBV12-4 with TRBJ1-5; D call uncertain. The clonotype originates from a human donor who donated a stem cell graft to a child with congenital amegakaryocytic thrombocytopenia. The material was PBMCs from the stem cell graft donor, obtained from the stem cell graft. The CDR3 nucleotides are TGTGCCAGCAGTCTCACGGGCAGGAGCTCTAATCAGCCCCAGCATTTT. This sequence encodes CASSLTGRSSNQPQHF.